This T cell receptor beta chain was sequenced in a study of shared clonotypes between healthy human individuals. Study-wide findings and caveats: Only blood underwent sampling, and tissue repertoires likely differ.

Genomic DNA from each subset was divided evenly over several immunoSEQ plates. TCRdb keeps only in-frame clones here, not all; method: immunoSEQ multiplex PCR. This table holds around 500,000 clones, roughly 78% found once. Concerning this clone itself: Its antigen is unidentified.

The V gene's germline CDR1 is LGHNA and CDR2 YSLEER. This CDR3 has 14 amino acids. Trimming shortened V by 1 base and J by 2 bases, and 8 bases separated the two germline ends. This chain joins TRBV4-3 and TRBJ2-5; a possible D gene is TRBD2 (6 bases). The sequenced sample consisted of PBMCs. This receptor was taken from a woman aged 40 to 50 in good health. Some clones in this sample may be carry-over from other donors' samples. The chain's CDR3 is CASSQGLGQETQYF. DNA of the CDR3: TGCGCCAGCAGCCAAGGACTAGGGCAAGAGACCCAGTACTTC.